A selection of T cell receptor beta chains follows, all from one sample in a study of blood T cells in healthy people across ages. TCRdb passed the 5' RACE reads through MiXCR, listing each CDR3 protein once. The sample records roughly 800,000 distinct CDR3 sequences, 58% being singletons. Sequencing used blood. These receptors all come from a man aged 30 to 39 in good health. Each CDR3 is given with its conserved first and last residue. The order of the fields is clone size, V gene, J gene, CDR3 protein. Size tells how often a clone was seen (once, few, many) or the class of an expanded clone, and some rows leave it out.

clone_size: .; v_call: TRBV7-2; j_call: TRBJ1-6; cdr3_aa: CASSLGTAPLHF
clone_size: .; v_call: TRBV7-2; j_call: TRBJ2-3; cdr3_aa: CASGLGGETSTDTQYF
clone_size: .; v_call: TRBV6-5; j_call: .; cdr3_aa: CASSYSAGTPYEQYF
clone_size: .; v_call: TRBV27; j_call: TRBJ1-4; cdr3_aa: CASSLEGAMSSEKLFF
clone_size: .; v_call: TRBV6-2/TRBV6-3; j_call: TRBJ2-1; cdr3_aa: CASSYTGGAYNEQFF
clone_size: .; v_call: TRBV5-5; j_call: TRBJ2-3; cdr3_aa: CASSLEVLRLTDTQYF
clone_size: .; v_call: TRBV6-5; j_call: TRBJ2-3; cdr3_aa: CASSYSSDRYTDTQYF
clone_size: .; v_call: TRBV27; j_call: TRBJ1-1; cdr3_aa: CASSFRTLNTEAFF
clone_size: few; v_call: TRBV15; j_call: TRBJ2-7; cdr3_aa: CATSGSRGLDSYEQYF
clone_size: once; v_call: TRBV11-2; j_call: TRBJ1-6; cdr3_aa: CASSFVSFDSPLHF
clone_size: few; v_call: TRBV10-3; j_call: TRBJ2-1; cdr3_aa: CAISESLWEQFF
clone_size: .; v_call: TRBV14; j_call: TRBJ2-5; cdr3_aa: CASSQDLGTGALYQETQYF
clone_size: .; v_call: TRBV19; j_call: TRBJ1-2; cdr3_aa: CASSSRDRDPGYTF
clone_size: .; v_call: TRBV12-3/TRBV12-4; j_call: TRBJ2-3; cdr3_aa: CASSFPRGSSTDTQYF
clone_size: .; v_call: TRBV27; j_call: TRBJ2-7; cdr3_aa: CASSSARDFTYEQYF
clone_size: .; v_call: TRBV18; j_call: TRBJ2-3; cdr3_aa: CASSPPVFRGDTDTQYF
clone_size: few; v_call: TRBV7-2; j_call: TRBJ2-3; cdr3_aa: CASRPGLASTDTQYF